This T cell receptor (beta chain) originates from a study of cytomegalovirus exposure and HLA in healthy donors. Study-level points and caveats: The productive fraction for most TCR beta V segments was about 87% or about 30% in an earlier analysis.

Trimming shortened V by 4 bases and J by 4 bases, and 8 bases separated the two germline ends. Germline CDR1 is SGHRS and CDR2 is YFSETQ. CDR3 length: 12 residues. These donors counted as nominally healthy when sampled, but unrecorded immune exposures were likely. With regard to this clone: Antigen unknown.

Researchers ran the PCR with 60 Vbeta and 13 Jbeta primers. The assay was immunoSEQ multiplex PCR, and TCRdb's table has in-frame clones only and misses some. The table includes about 98,000 clones, about 70% detected once. The rearrangement links TRBV5-1 to TRBJ1-2; a weak D match, TRBD1 (6 bases). The sequenced sample was PBMCs. The clonotype comes from a female donor in good health and CMV-seronegative. In DNA, the CDR3 is TGCGCCAGCAGCGAGGACAGCTATGGCTACACCTTC. It specifies CASSEDSYGYTF.